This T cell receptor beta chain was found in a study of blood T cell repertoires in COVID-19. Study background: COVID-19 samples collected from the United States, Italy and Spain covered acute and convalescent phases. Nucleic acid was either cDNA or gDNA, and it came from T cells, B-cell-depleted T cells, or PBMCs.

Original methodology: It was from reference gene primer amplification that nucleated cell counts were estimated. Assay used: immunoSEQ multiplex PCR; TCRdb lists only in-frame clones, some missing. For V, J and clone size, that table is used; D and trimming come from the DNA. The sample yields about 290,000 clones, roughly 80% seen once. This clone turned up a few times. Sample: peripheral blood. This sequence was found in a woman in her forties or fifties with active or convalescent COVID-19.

The CDR3 here is CASSWLVAGGNEQFF. CDR3 DNA: TGTGCCAGCAGCTGGTTGGTAGCGGGAGGGAATGAGCAGTTCTTC. This chain links TRBV5-4 with TRBJ2-1; 11 nucleotides agree with TRBD2. The junction had 6 bases not matched to a gene; V was cut back by 3 bases and J by 7 bases. The CDR3 is 15 amino acids. Looked up from germline, CDR1 is SGHNT and CDR2 is YYREEE (reference sequence).